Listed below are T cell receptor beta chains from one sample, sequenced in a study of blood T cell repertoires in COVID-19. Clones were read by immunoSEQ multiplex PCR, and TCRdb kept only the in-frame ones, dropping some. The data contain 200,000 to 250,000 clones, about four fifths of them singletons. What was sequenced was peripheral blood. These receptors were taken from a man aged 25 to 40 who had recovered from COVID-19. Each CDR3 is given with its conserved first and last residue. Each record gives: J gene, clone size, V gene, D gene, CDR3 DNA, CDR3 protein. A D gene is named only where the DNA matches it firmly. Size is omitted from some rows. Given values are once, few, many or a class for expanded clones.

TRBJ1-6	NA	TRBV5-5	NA	TGTGCCAGCAGCTTGTCAGTGGGGCGGAGTTCACCCCTCCACTTT	CASSLSVGRSSPLHF
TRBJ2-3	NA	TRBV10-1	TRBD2	TGCGCCAGCAGTGTAGGAACTAGCGGGGGGGCGTATACGCAGTATTTT	CASSVGTSGGAYTQYF
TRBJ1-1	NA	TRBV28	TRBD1	TGTGCCAGCAGCTACCGACAGGGCCTGAACACTGAAGCTTTCTTT	CASSYRQGLNTEAFF
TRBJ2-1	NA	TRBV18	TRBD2	TGTGCCAGCTCAGGGGACTACCTCTACAATGAGCAGTTCTTC	CASSGDYLYNEQFF
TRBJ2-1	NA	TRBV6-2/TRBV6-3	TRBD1	TGTGCCAGCAGCCGGACAGGCGGCAATGAGCAGTTCTTC	CASSRTGGNEQFF
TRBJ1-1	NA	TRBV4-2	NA	TGTGCCAGCAGCCAAGATGCGGGGAATGAAGCTTTCTTT	CASSQDAGNEAFF
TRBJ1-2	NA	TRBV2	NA	TGTGCCAGCAGTGACATGGCTGGCTACACCTTC	CASSDMAGYTF
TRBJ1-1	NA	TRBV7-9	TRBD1	TGTGCCAGCTCAAAAGGTGGGACAGTGGGGACTGAAGCTTTCTTT	CASSKGGTVGTEAFF
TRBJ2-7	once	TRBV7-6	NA	TGTGCCAGCAGCTTATCCTCTCGCGGGGACCCTTACGAGCAGTACTTC	CASSLSSRGDPYEQYF
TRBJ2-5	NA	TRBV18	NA	TGTGCCAGCTCATCAACACAAAGTCCGCAGACCCAGTACTTC	CASSSTQSPQTQYF
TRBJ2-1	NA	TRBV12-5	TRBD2	TGTGCTAGTGGTTTGGTGCGGACTAGCGGGGATTCCTACAATGAGCAGTTCTTC	CASGLVRTSGDSYNEQFF
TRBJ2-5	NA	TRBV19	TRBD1	TGTGCCAGTAGAACCAGACAGGGTCCAGAGACCCAGTACTTC	CASRTRQGPETQYF
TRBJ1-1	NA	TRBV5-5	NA	TGTGCCAGCAGCCCTAATCCGGGACATCCGAACACTGAAGCTTTCTTT	CASSPNPGHPNTEAFF